Below are 9 T cell receptor beta chains sequenced from a single sample in a study of OX40 agonist ivuxolimab in advanced cancers. The method was immunoSEQ multiplex PCR; TCRdb's version includes in-frame clones alone and lacks a portion of them. The table lists 90,000 to 100,000 clones, 90% to 97% of them singletons, with around 2% in the top ten. The sample was CD4+ or CD8+ T cells sorted from blood, taken in a trial of the OX40 agonist ivuxolimab. The receptors come from an adult with an advanced solid tumor such as melanoma, head and neck, liver or kidney cancer.

The chain employs TRBV11-1 and TRBJ2-1; D perhaps matches TRBD2 (6 bases). Germline V gene data show CDR1 as SGHAT and CDR2 as FQDESV (reference sequence). CDR3 length: 14 residues. V lost 3 bases and J lost 7, with 13 bases in between. CDR3 DNA: TGTGCCAGCAGCTTTAGCGGCACCAATAATGAGCAGTTCTTC. Protein sequence: CASSFSGTNNEQFF. Supplemented by reference TRBV11-1 and TRBJ2-1, the full variable domain reads EAEVAQSPRYKITEKSQAVAFWCDPISGHATLYWYRQILGQGPELLVQFQDESVVDDSQLPKDRFSAERLKGVDSTLKIQPAELGDSAMYLCASSFSGTNNEQFFGPGTRLTVL.

The chain is built from TRBV6-5 and TRBJ2-7; TRBD2 agrees at 13 bases. Germline V gene sequence: CDR1 MNHEY, CDR2 SVGAGI. Trimming cost V 9 bases and J 4 bases; bases outside gene matches: 6. The CDR3 extends over 14 amino acids. CDR3 amino acids: CARRTSGRGYEQYF. DNA for the CDR3: TGTGCCAGACGGACTAGCGGGAGAGGATACGAGCAGTACTTC.

This clone was observed a handful of times. This chain uses TRBV29-1 with TRBJ1-2; perhaps TRBD1 as D (5 bases). Germline CDR1 and CDR2: SQVTM and ANQGSEA. CDR3 length: 14 amino acids. With 1 base removed from V and 0 bases from J, the gap between germline ends came to 9 bases. The CDR3, as DNA: TGCAGCGTTGAAGGGGGGGTTTCTAACTATGGCTACACCTTC. This gives the protein CSVEGGVSNYGYTF.

This rearrangement joins TRBV13 to TRBJ2-1; 13 bases map to TRBD2. CDR3 length equals 17 residues. Germline V gene lookup returns CDR1 PRHDT and CDR2 FYEKMQ (reference sequence). V trimming: 5 bases; J trimming: 7 bases; junction bases outside the gene matches: 11. The CDR3 spells CASSPETSGGPGNEQFF. DNA of the CDR3: TGTGCCAGCAGCCCCGAGACTAGCGGGGGGCCGGGGAATGAGCAGTTCTTC. The variable domain in full, completed from reference TRBV13 and TRBJ2-1, reads AAGVIQSPRHLIKEKRETATLKCYPIPRHDTVYWYQQGPGQDPQFLISFYEKMQSDKGSIPDRFSAQQFSDYHSELNMSSLELGDSALYFCASSPETSGGPGNEQFFGPGTRLTVL.

The chain combines TRBV2 with TRBJ2-5; D call uncertain. Trimming removed 4 bases at V and 0 bases at J, with 15 bases between. The CDR3 runs to 16 residues. CDR1 is SNHLY and CDR2 is FYNNEI in the germline V gene. The DNA for the CDR3 is TGTGCCAGCAGTGGGGTTTCCCACCTTTACCAAGAGACCCAGTACTTC. It translates to CASSGVSHLYQETQYF.

The chain uses TRBV15 and TRBJ2-7; no clear D gene. The germline V gene has CDR1 LNHNV and CDR2 YYDKDF (reference sequence). Trimming took 6 bases from V and 6 from J, leaving 21 bases between them. The CDR3 is made up of 15 amino acids. The CDR3 loop reads CATSTLEESNCEQYF. In nucleotides, the CDR3 is TGTGCCACCAGTACCTTAGAGGAGTCGAACTGCGAGCAGTACTTC.

V gene TRBV5-1 combines with J gene TRBJ2-7; D is unresolved. V lost 3 bases and J 0 bases, leaving 10 bases between the germline ends. The CDR3 spans 14 residues. Germline V gene sequence: CDR1 SGHRS, CDR2 YFSETQ. This CDR3 is CASSSLSDSYEQYF. CDR3 coding DNA: TGCGCCAGCAGCTCCCTCTCAGACTCCTACGAGCAGTACTTC.

Points on this clone: Other DNA sequences in the same sample also yield this CDR3. The gene calls are TRBV14 and TRBJ2-7, with TRBD1 identical over 8 bases. CDR1 SGHDN and CDR2 FVKESK come from the germline V gene. Losses at the gene ends were 4 bases for V and 3 bases for J; bases not matched to a gene: 2. The CDR3 consists of 13 residues. For the CDR3, the DNA is TGTGCCAGCAGCCTTGGACAGGGCTACGAGCAGTACTTC. Protein product: CASSLGQGYEQYF.

This chain uses TRBV5-1 with TRBJ2-6; D may correspond to TRBD1 or TRBD2 (5 bases each). The CDR3 length is 20 residues. V gave up 4 bases and J gave up 1 base, with 24 bases separating them. CDR1 is SGHRS and CDR2 is YFSETQ in the germline V gene. Here the CDR3 DNA reads TGCGCCAGCAGCACGGGGTCGTGGACACCAAGTTTTTCTGGGGCCAACGTCCTGACTTTC. Translated, it gives CASSTGSWTPSFSGANVLTF.